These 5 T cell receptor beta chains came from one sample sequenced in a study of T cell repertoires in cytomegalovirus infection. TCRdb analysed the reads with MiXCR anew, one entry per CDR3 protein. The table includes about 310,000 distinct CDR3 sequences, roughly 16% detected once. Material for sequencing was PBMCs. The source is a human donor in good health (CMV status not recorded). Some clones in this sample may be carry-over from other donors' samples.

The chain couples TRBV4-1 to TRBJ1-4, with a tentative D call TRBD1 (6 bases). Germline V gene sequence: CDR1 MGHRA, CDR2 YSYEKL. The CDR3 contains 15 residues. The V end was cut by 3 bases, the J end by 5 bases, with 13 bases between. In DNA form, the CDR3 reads TGCGCCAGCAGCCACTCCGGGACAATCAATGAAAAACTGTTTTTT. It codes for CASSHSGTINEKLFF.

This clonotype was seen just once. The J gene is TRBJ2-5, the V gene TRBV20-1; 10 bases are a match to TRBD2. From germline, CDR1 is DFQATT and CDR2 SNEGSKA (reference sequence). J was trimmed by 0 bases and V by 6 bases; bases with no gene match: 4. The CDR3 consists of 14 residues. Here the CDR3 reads CSARSGGNQETQYF. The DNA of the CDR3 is TGCAGTGCCCGTAGCGGGGGGAACCAAGAGACCCAGTACTTC.

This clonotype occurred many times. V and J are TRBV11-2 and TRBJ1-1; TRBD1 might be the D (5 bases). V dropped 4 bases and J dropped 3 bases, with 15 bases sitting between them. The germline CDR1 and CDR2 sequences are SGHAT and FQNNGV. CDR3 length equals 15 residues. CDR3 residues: CASSSGGAGYTEAFF. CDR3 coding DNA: TGTGCCAGCAGCTCAGGAGGAGCAGGGTACACTGAAGCTTTCTTT.

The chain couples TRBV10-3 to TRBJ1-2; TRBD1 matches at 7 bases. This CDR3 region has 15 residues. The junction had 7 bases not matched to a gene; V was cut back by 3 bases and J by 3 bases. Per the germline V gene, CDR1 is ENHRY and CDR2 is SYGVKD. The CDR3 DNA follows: TGTGCCATCAGTGAAAGGCAGGGGGGCGACTATGGCTACACCTTC. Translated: CAISERQGGDYGYTF.

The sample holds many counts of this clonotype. CDR3 bases: TGTGCCAGCAGCTCCTCGGGGGTGGGAGCTACTGAAGCTTTCTTT. Its translation: CASSSSGVGATEAFF. The chain combines TRBV7-3 with TRBJ1-1; tentative D call: TRBD1 (5 bases). Germline-derived CDR1 and CDR2 are SGHTA and FQGTGA. CDR3 length equals 15 residues. V lost 4 bases and J 5 bases, leaving 17 bases between the germline ends.